This T cell receptor (beta chain) was identified during a study of blood T cell repertoires in COVID-19. Original data processing: From reference gene primer amplification, estimates of nucleated cell counts were derived. Sequencing was performed with immunoSEQ multiplex PCR; in TCRdb, only in-frame clones are kept and a portion is missing. That table furnishes V, J and clone size, whereas the DNA furnished D and trimming. The sample lists just over 300,000 clones, nearly 90% occurring once. Ages ranged from about 18 to 89 years, with residence in around 24 US areas. Participant reports of clinical history set cohort assignment. Trimming cost V 5 bases and J 5 bases; bases outside gene matches: 6. This CDR3 is built from 15 residues. Germline CDR1 is MNHEY and CDR2 is SVGAGI.

This rearrangement joins TRBV6-5 to TRBJ2-2; TRBD1 agrees at 9 bases. Sequencing input: PBMCs or T cells enriched from blood (not recorded which). The TCR sequence derives from a woman aged 18-29 years with acute COVID-19. The CDR3 nucleotides are TGTGCCAGCAGTAGGGGACAGGGAGGGACCGGGGAGCTGTTTTTT. The encoded protein is CASSRGQGGTGELFF.